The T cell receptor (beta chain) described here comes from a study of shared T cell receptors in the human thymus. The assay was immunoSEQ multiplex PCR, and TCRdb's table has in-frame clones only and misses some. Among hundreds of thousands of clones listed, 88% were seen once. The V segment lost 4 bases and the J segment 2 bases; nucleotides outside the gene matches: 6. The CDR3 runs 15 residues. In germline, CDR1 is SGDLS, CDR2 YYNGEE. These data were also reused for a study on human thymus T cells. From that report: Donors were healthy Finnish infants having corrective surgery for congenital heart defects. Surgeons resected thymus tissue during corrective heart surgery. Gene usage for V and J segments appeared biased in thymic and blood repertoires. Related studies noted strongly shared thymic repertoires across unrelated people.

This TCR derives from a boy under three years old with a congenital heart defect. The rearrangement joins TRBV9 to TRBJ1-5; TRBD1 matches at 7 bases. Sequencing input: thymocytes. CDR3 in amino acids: CASSPTGKGNQPQHF. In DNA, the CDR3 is TGTGCCAGCAGCCCGACAGGGAAGGGCAATCAGCCCCAGCATTTT.